Listed below are T cell receptor beta chains from one sample, sequenced in a study of control samples from healthy donors and cancer patients. Sequencing was performed with immunoSEQ multiplex PCR; in TCRdb, only in-frame clones are kept and a portion is missing. Among 70,000 to 80,000 clones listed, more than 85% were seen once. Source material: blood. These TCRs come from a woman in her forties or fifties in good health. The CDR3 runs from the conserved cysteine through the conserved F or W. Each record gives: CDR3 length, J gene, V gene, D gene, clone size, CDR3 DNA, CDR3 protein. The D gene is left open where the match is weak. Clone size is stated in some rows and not others, as once, few, many or a class when expanded.

>14|TRBJ1-1|TRBV7-2|-|-
TGTGCCAGCAGCTTAGATCCAGCGAACACTGAAGCTTTCTTT
CASSLDPANTEAFF
>11|TRBJ2-7|TRBV3-1/TRBV3-2|-|-
TGTGCCAGCAGCCGGAATGGGGCGCAGTACTTC
CASSRNGAQYF
>14|TRBJ2-5|TRBV5-6|-|-
TGTGCCAGCAGCGGTCTTACAGGAAAAGAGACCCAGTACTTC
CASSGLTGKETQYF
>15|TRBJ1-1|TRBV7-9|-|-
TGTGCCAGCAGCCTCGGACGAATCCTCAACACTGAAGCTTTCTTT
CASSLGRILNTEAFF
>15|TRBJ2-5|TRBV5-6|-|few
TGTGCCAGCAGCTTGGGAAGGGGCCGGGGTATGGCCCAGTACTTC
CASSLGRGRGMAQYF
>15|TRBJ2-7|TRBV18|-|-
TGTGCCAGCTCACCAGAAGGAGTGGGAGTAGGAGAGCAGTACTTC
CASSPEGVGVGEQYF
>12|TRBJ1-1|TRBV12-3/TRBV12-4|TRBD1|few
TGTGCCAGCGCCGGGACAGACACTGAAGCTTTCTTT
CASAGTDTEAFF
>13|TRBJ1-3|TRBV7-2|-|few
TGTGCCAGCAGCTCGGACAGCGGAAACACCATATATTTT
CASSSDSGNTIYF
>12|TRBJ1-5|TRBV4-1|-|few
TGCGCCAGCAGCCAAGGCAATCAGCCCCAGCATTTT
CASSQGNQPQHF
>15|TRBJ2-1|TRBV2|TRBD1|-
TGTGCCAGCAGTGAAACGACAGGGGCCTACAATGAGCAGTTCTTC
CASSETTGAYNEQFF
>14|TRBJ2-7|TRBV20-1|-|-
TGCAGTGCTAGTCTCTACGAAACGGCCTACGAGCAGTACTTC
CSASLYETAYEQYF
>14|TRBJ1-2|TRBV28|-|-
TGTGCCAGCAGTCTACAGGGAGGGGACTATGGCTACACCTTC
CASSLQGGDYGYTF
>13|TRBJ1-2|TRBV24-1|-|-
TGTGCCACCAGTGCCTCTGACAACTATGGCTACACCTTC
CATSASDNYGYTF
>13|TRBJ2-7|TRBV5-4|-|-
TGTGCCAGCAGCTTACATCAGGGCCGCGAGCAGTACTTC
CASSLHQGREQYF
>14|TRBJ2-7|TRBV19|-|-
TGTGCCAGTCCGAACCCTCGGGGACGCGCTTTTCGGTACTTC
CASPNPRGRAFRYF
>19|TRBJ2-5|TRBV19|TRBD2|-
TGTGCCAGTAGTATAGTCCCCGGACTAGCGGGAGGGCGACGAGAGACCCAGTACTTC
CASSIVPGLAGGRRETQYF
>14|TRBJ1-2|TRBV5-1|-|once
TGCGCCAGCAGCTTGGATCAGGGGCAGGGTGGCTACACCTTC
CASSLDQGQGGYTF
>15|TRBJ2-5|TRBV6-2/TRBV6-3|TRBD2|-
TGTGCCAGCAGTTTAGCGGGAGGGGGACAAGAGACCCAGTACTTC
CASSLAGGGQETQYF
>17|TRBJ2-7|TRBV7-2|TRBD2|-
TGTGCCAGCAGCTTAGCCTATCCCGGACTAGCGACCTACGAGCAGTACTTC
CASSLAYPGLATYEQYF
>15|TRBJ2-5|TRBV5-4|TRBD2|-
TGTGCCAGCAGCTTGGGACTAGCGGGAGGAGAGACCCAGTACTTC
CASSLGLAGGETQYF
>16|TRBJ2-2|TRBV5-1|TRBD2|-
TGCGCCAGCAGACCCACTAGCGGGAGGGCCACCGGGGAGCTGTTTTTT
CASRPTSGRATGELFF
>15|TRBJ2-2|TRBV5-1|-|-
TGCGCCAGCAGTCCCGCACAGGGTACCACCGGGGAGCTGTTTTTT
CASSPAQGTTGELFF
>15|TRBJ1-2|TRBV5-1|-|few
TGCGCCAGCAGCTTGGGGCCAGGGGAAAACTATGGCTACACCTTC
CASSLGPGENYGYTF
>10|TRBJ2-1|TRBV27|-|-
TGTGCCAGCGGTTACAATGAGCAGTTCTTC
CASGYNEQFF
>13|TRBJ2-1|TRBV6-4|-|-
TGTGCCAGCAGTGAGGACACCTACAATGAGCAGTTCTTC
CASSEDTYNEQFF
>13|TRBJ1-1|TRBV19|TRBD1|-
TGTGCCAGTAGTGTGGACAGGGCTAGTGAAGCTTTCTTT
CASSVDRASEAFF
>16|TRBJ2-5|TRBV19|TRBD1|-
TGTGCCAGTAGTGAAGGCAGGACAGGGCCCCAGGAGACCCAGTACTTC
CASSEGRTGPQETQYF
>16|TRBJ1-1|TRBV4-1|-|-
TGCGCCAGCAGCCAAACCTTTACAGCGCTGGACACTGAAGCTTTCTTT
CASSQTFTALDTEAFF
>15|TRBJ1-4|TRBV4-1|-|-
TGCGCCAGCAGCTCCCGGGGGGCCCGGGCCGAAAAACTGTTTTTT
CASSSRGARAEKLFF
>17|TRBJ2-7|TRBV5-1|-|-
TGCGCCAGCAGCTTGCTATGGGACCCCAATTACTCCTACGAGCAGTACTTC
CASSLLWDPNYSYEQYF
>13|TRBJ2-7|TRBV6-6|-|once
TGTGCCAGCACCCCTACAGGGTCCCACGAGCAGTACTTC
CASTPTGSHEQYF
>16|TRBJ2-5|TRBV5-1|-|-
TGCGCCAGCAGCTTGGGGCGGGCGGGCAATGGAGAGACCCAGTACTTC
CASSLGRAGNGETQYF
>13|TRBJ2-5|TRBV6-5|-|-
TGTGCCAGCAGTAAAACCCGCACAGAGACCCAGTACTTC
CASSKTRTETQYF
>15|TRBJ2-2|TRBV24-1|TRBD1|-
TGTGCCACCAGTGATCCGGGGACAGGGGCCGGGGAGCTGTTTTTT
CATSDPGTGAGELFF
>16|TRBJ1-3|TRBV5-5|TRBD1|-
TGTGCCAGCAGCTACGCGGACAGGGGGCATGGAAACACCATATATTTT
CASSYADRGHGNTIYF
>14|TRBJ1-6|TRBV9|-|-
TGTGCCAGCAGCGCCGGGACGGAAAATTCACCCCTCCACTTT
CASSAGTENSPLHF
>14|TRBJ2-7|TRBV5-1|-|-
TGCGCCAGCAGCTTGGATTCTCGGGTAAACGAGCAGTCCTTC
CASSLDSRVNEQSF
>16|TRBJ2-1|TRBV7-8|TRBD1|-
TGTGCCAGCAGCTTAAGCACAGGGGGCCGGCAGCGTGAGCAGTTCTTC
CASSLSTGGRQREQFF
>15|TRBJ2-6|TRBV28|TRBD1|once
TGTGCCAGCAGGCAAACAGGGGAAGGGGCCAACGTCCTGACTTTC
CASRQTGEGANVLTF
>13|TRBJ1-1|TRBV7-9|-|-
TGTGCCAGCAGCGCCCACGATAACACTGAAGCTTTCTTT
CASSAHDNTEAFF
>15|TRBJ1-2|TRBV30|TRBD1|-
TGTGCCTGGCAGGGACAGGGGGCTGGGCAAGGGGGCTACACCTTC
CAWQGQGAGQGGYTF
>15|TRBJ2-7|TRBV28|-|-
TGTGCCAGCAGTTTATTGAGGAAAGTTTCCTACGAGCAGTACTTC
CASSLLRKVSYEQYF
>15|TRBJ1-4|TRBV2|-|once
TGTGCCAGCAGTGAAAACGGCCTAGTCGCTGAAAAACTGTTTTTT
CASSENGLVAEKLFF
>13|TRBJ1-5|TRBV19|-|-
TGTGCCAGTAGTATGCAGGGCAATCAGCCCCAGCATTTT
CASSMQGNQPQHF
>17|TRBJ1-6|TRBV28|TRBD1|-
TGTGCCAGCAGTTTGTCAGGGGGCGCAGGGAGAAATTCACCCCTCCACTTT
CASSLSGGAGRNSPLHF
>14|TRBJ1-5|TRBV2|-|-
TGTGCCAGCAGTGCTGGACAGACCAATCAGCCCCAGCATTTT
CASSAGQTNQPQHF
>11|TRBJ2-7|TRBV30|-|-
TGTGCCTGGAGTGAATGGGGCGAGCAGTACTTC
CAWSEWGEQYF
>14|TRBJ1-6|TRBV6-1|-|-
TGTGCCAGCAGTGAAGGATCAGGGAACTCACCCCTCCACTTT
CASSEGSGNSPLHF
>15|TRBJ2-5|TRBV7-9|TRBD2|-
TGTGCCAGCAGCTACGCACTAGCGGCCCAAGAGACCCAGTACTTC
CASSYALAAQETQYF
>15|TRBJ1-1|TRBV4-1|TRBD1|-
TGCGCCAGCAGCCCCCAAGGGACAGGGAACACTGAAGCTTTCTTT
CASSPQGTGNTEAFF
>13|TRBJ2-7|TRBV5-5|-|-
TGTGCCAGCAGCCTAACGCTACACAAGGAGCAGTACTTC
CASSLTLHKEQYF
>14|TRBJ1-2|TRBV3-1/TRBV3-2|TRBD1|-
TGTGCCAGCAGCCCCAGGGGACAGGGAGGTGGCTACACCTTC
CASSPRGQGGGYTF
>14|TRBJ2-7|TRBV28|TRBD2|-
TGTGCCAGCAGCTGGACTAGCGGGAGGGCCACGCAGTACTTC
CASSWTSGRATQYF
>17|TRBJ2-5|TRBV5-1|TRBD2|-
TGCGCCAGCAGCTTGGGACCGACTAGCAGAAACCAAGAGACCCAGTACTTC
CASSLGPTSRNQETQYF
>13|TRBJ2-5|TRBV6-1|-|-
TGTGCCAGCAGTGAAAAGGGGCAAGAGACCCAGTACTTC
CASSEKGQETQYF
>16|TRBJ2-7|TRBV2|TRBD2|-
TGTGCCAGCAGGGGAAAAATAGCGGGAGCAATATACGAGCAGTACTTC
CASRGKIAGAIYEQYF
>13|TRBJ2-1|TRBV5-5|-|-
TGTGCCACCTCGAACGGGGTCTACAATGAGCAGTTCTTC
CATSNGVYNEQFF
>21|TRBJ1-4|TRBV4-1|-|-
TGCGCCAGCAGCCTCAGGATCCGGGGTCTTATAAAGGGGGCAACTAATGAAAAACTGTTTTTT
CASSLRIRGLIKGATNEKLFF
>15|TRBJ1-4|TRBV28|-|-
TGTGCCAGCAGTTTGGTCGGGACGGATACTGAAAAACTGTTTTTT
CASSLVGTDTEKLFF
>15|TRBJ1-5|TRBV9|-|-
TGTGCCAGCAGCGTAGGAGCCAGTCCCAATCAGCCCCAGCATTTT
CASSVGASPNQPQHF